These 7 T cell receptor beta chains came from one sample sequenced in a study of blood T cell repertoires in COVID-19. TCRdb keeps only in-frame clones here, not all; method: immunoSEQ multiplex PCR. Found here are about 140,000 clones, more than 75% of them singletons; the top ten hold 4.2%. Source material: peripheral blood. The source of these receptors is a man between 60 and 75 years old with acute or convalescent COVID-19.

The J gene is TRBJ1-6, the V gene TRBV6-1; D perhaps matches TRBD1 (5 bases). Trimming took 1 base from V and 2 from J, leaving 9 bases between them. CDR1 and CDR2 from the germline V gene are MNHNS and SASEGT. CDR3 length: 16 amino acids. CDR3 in DNA: TGTGCCAGCAGTGAAGAGGGGCAAGCCTATAATTCACCCCTCCACTTT. This encodes CASSEEGQAYNSPLHF.

The rearrangement uses TRBV6-5 and TRBJ2-5; 9 bases match TRBD1. The CDR3 has 13 amino acids. The germline V gene encodes CDR1 MNHEY and CDR2 SVGAGI. V trimming: 6 bases; J trimming: 7 bases; junction bases outside the gene matches: 6. The CDR3 reads CASSPTGGRTQYF. The CDR3 coding sequence is TGTGCCAGCAGCCCGACAGGGGGGCGGACCCAGTACTTC.

This chain uses TRBV19 with TRBJ2-1; 11 nucleotides align to TRBD2. The V segment lost 4 bases and the J segment 5 bases; nucleotides outside the gene matches: 7. The CDR3 consists of 16 residues. CDR1 and CDR2 (germline): LNHDA, SQIVND (reference sequence). CDR3 coding DNA: TGTGCCAGTAGTACAACCGGGACTAGCGGCAACAATGAGCAGTTCTTC. Residues: CASSTTGTSGNNEQFF.

The V call is TRBV12-5, the J call TRBJ1-1, with D unclear. CDR1 and CDR2 (germline): LGHNT, FRNRAP. V was pared by 9 bases and J by 11 bases, with 16 bases between. The CDR3 runs to 11 residues. The chain's CDR3 is CASLSGRSAFF. CDR3 coding DNA: TGTGCTAGCTTATCTGGGAGGTCGGCTTTCTTT.

The chain uses TRBV2 and TRBJ1-1; 10 bases are a match to TRBD1. V shed 8 bases, J shed 4 bases, and the junction held 7 bases outside the gene matches. CDR1 and CDR2 from the germline V gene are SNHLY and FYNNEI. The length of the CDR3 is 14 residues. The CDR3 DNA follows: TGTGCCAGCTCGGGACAGGGGTCGGTCACTGAAGCTTTCTTT. Its translation is CASSGQGSVTEAFF.

The genes are TRBV6-5 and TRBJ1-5; perhaps TRBD1 as D (5 bases). The germline V gene encodes CDR1 MNHEY and CDR2 SVGAGI. This CDR3 region has 16 residues. The V end was cut by 0 bases, the J end by 0 bases, with 9 bases between. The CDR3, as DNA: TGTGCCAGCAGTTACTCCAGGGTTTATAGCAATCAGCCCCAGCATTTT. Residues: CASSYSRVYSNQPQHF.

This clone has only a few counts. This chain links TRBV19 with TRBJ2-7; 9 bases agree with TRBD2. The CDR3 sequence is 14 residues long. Germline loops: CDR1 LNHDA, CDR2 SQIVND (reference sequence). The J segment lost 4 bases and the V segment lost 7 bases, leaving 8 bases of the junction unmatched. CDR3 residues: CASMKGSGRYEQYF. In DNA, the CDR3 is TGTGCCAGTATGAAAGGTAGCGGGAGATACGAGCAGTACTTC.